Listed below are T cell receptor beta chains from one sample, sequenced in a study. TCRdb fed the 5' RACE reads into MiXCR, producing one record per CDR3 protein. The sample shows 25,000 to 35,000 distinct CDR3 sequences, roughly 24% of them seen only once. Sequencing used memory CD4+ T cells sorted from blood. The source is a female donor with breast cancer. Each CDR3 is given without its conserved first and last residue. Expanded clones get a size class; other rows say once, few or many, or leave the size out.

TRBV4-1	few	TRBJ1-4	ASSLGQPGFEKLF
TRBV10-1	many	TRBJ2-2	ASSRGPGGELF
TRBV9	-	TRBJ1-4	ASSLEESDRGGKLF
TRBV9	-	TRBJ2-7	ASSVARDSSKQY
TRBV6-1	-	TRBJ2-2	ASVPSPNTGELF
TRBV27	medium-sized	TRBJ2-7	ASSLVGYEQY
TRBV7-2	-	TRBJ2-1	ASSLPPWHEQF
TRBV6-2/TRBV6-3	many	TRBJ2-5	ASSTRTLAGRETQY
TRBV27	-	TRBJ2-2	ASSFLPGELF
TRBV7-9	many	TRBJ1-4	ASSLARSNEKLF